One sample yielded the 30 T cell receptor beta chains listed below, sequenced in a study of shared clonotypes between healthy human individuals. Only in-frame clones appear in the TCRdb table, and some are missing; sequencing was by immunoSEQ multiplex PCR. This sample has about 1.1 million clones, with approximately 80% found just once. Sample: memory CD4+ T cells from PBMCs. Regarding subset: CD45RA-negative fraction. Receptors were obtained from a man younger than 35 in good health. Some clones in this sample may be carry-over from other donors' samples.

This clone turned up a few times. The chain employs TRBV5-1 and TRBJ1-1, with D unresolved. Trimming took off 6 bases at V and 1 base at J, with 10 bases between the two ends. Germline CDR1 reads SGHRS; CDR2 reads YFSETQ. The CDR3 sequence is 13 residues long. CDR3 amino acids: CASMFRPNTEAFF. In nucleotides, the CDR3 is TGCGCCAGCATGTTCAGGCCGAACACTGAAGCTTTCTTT.

Here the CDR3 DNA reads TGCAGCGTTGGGAGAGCTAGGAGTGAAAAACTGTTTTTT. This translates into CSVGRARSEKLFF. V usage is TRBV29-1 and J usage is TRBJ1-4; no clear D. The V end was cut by 4 bases, the J end by 7 bases, with 13 bases between. Germline loops: CDR1 SQVTM, CDR2 ANQGSEA. The CDR3 runs 13 residues.

The chain carries TRBV7-6 and TRBJ2-2, with D possibly being TRBD1 (5 bases). V was shortened by 6 bases and J by 4 bases, with 9 bases between the two germline ends. Germline values: CDR1 SGHVS, CDR2 FNYEAQ. The CDR3 contains 13 residues. CDR3 residues: CASSPQGTGELFF. The CDR3 bases are TGTGCCAGCAGTCCTCAGGGCACCGGGGAGCTGTTTTTT. The complete variable domain, with remaining parts taken from reference TRBV7-6 and TRBJ2-2, reads GAGVSQSPRYKVTKRGQDVALRCDPISGHVSLYWYRQALGQGPEFLTYFNYEAQQDKSGLPNDRFSAERPEGSISTLTIQRTEQRDSAMYRCASSPQGTGELFFGEGSRLTVL.

The chain recombines TRBV11-2 with TRBJ2-2; D is tentatively TRBD1 or TRBD2 (5 bases each). The germline gives CDR1 SGHAT, CDR2 FQNNGV. This CDR3 has 16 residues. Trimming left V 1 base short and J 5 bases short, with 14 bases between. CDR3: CASSLVRGAGTGELFF. CDR3 DNA sequence: TGTGCCAGCAGCTTAGTACGAGGGGCCGGAACCGGGGAGCTGTTTTTT.

The chain couples TRBV19 to TRBJ2-7; TRBD1 matches at 8 bases. The CDR3 has 17 residues. V was clipped by 2 bases and J by 2 bases; unmatched bases: 11. Germline CDR1 is LNHDA and CDR2 is SQIVND (reference sequence). CDR3 in DNA: TGTGCCAGTAGTATACCCCAGGACAGGGCTGGTACCTACGAGCAGTACTTC. Protein: CASSIPQDRAGTYEQYF.

V is TRBV11-2 and J is TRBJ2-1; no clear D. Germline values: CDR1 SGHAT, CDR2 FQNNGV. The CDR3 loop spans 12 amino acids. V was trimmed by 5 bases and J by 7 bases, leaving 9 bases between them. The CDR3 spells CASSGFGNEQFF. CDR3 DNA: TGTGCCAGCAGCGGTTTCGGGAATGAGCAGTTCTTC.

The rearrangement links TRBV9 to TRBJ2-5; 10 positions match TRBD2. CDR3 length: 14 residues. CDR1 and CDR2 (germline): SGDLS, YYNGEE. The V and J ends lost 5 bases and 4 bases, in that order; junction bases with no gene match: 5. The chain's CDR3 is CASSSSGRTETQYF. CDR3 in DNA: TGTGCCAGCAGTTCTAGCGGGAGAACAGAGACCCAGTACTTC.

The rearrangement links TRBV7-9 to TRBJ1-1, with D perhaps matching TRBD1 (5 bases). Trimming stripped 1 base from V and 7 bases from J, with 13 bases between. The CDR3 has 14 residues. The germline V gene has CDR1 SEHNR and CDR2 FQNEAQ (reference sequence). CDR3 sequence reads: CASSLGGYGGEAFF. The CDR3, as DNA: TGTGCCAGCAGCTTAGGGGGCTACGGAGGTGAAGCTTTCTTT.

Here the CDR3 DNA reads TGCAGTGCTCAGGGGGCTGGAGCTTTCTTT. It codes for CSAQGAGAFF. The chain couples TRBV20-1 to TRBJ1-1; 8 bases map to TRBD1. Germline CDR1 is DFQATT and CDR2 is SNEGSKA (reference sequence). The CDR3 covers 10 residues. V gave up 5 bases and J gave up 10 bases; unmatched junction bases: 3.

The chain has TRBV5-1 and TRBJ2-3; 8 bases are a match to TRBD2. Germline trimming cut 7 bases from V and 3 bases from J; bases unmatched to any gene: 7. The CDR3 covers 14 residues. Germline lookup yields CDR1 SGHRS and CDR2 YFSETQ. The CDR3 loop is CASWEAGVTDTQYF. CDR3 DNA: TGCGCCAGCTGGGAAGCGGGAGTAACAGATACGCAGTATTTT. The full variable domain, completed using reference TRBV5-1 and TRBJ2-3, is KAGVTQTPRYLIKTRGQQVTLSCSPISGHRSVSWYQQTPGQGLQFLFEYFSETQRNKGNFPGRFSGRQFSNSRSEMNVSTLELGDSALYLCASWEAGVTDTQYFGPGTRLTVL.

This clone was observed once. CDR3 sequence reads: CASSRGQGDLANYGYTF. DNA of the CDR3: TGCGCCAGCAGCCGGGGACAGGGGGACCTCGCCAATTATGGCTACACCTTC. The V call is TRBV4-1, the J call TRBJ1-2; 11 bases agree with TRBD1. Germline V CDR1 and CDR2: MGHRA, YSYEKL. J gave up 5 bases and V 4 bases, and 12 bases lay outside the gene matches. This CDR3 contains 17 residues.

This clone has only one observation. A read error is possible here, since a much larger clone lies one base away. The CDR3 does not close with the conserved phenylalanine or tryptophan, likely indicating a read error. The chain recombines TRBV25-1 with TRBJ1-2; 7 bases match TRBD1. The CDR3 spans 14 residues. V trimming: 4 bases; J trimming: 3 bases; junction bases outside the gene matches: 5. Germline CDR1 reads MGHDK; CDR2 reads SYGVNS. The CDR3 nucleotides read TGTGCCAGCAGTGGGACAGGAAACGACTATGGCTACACCTCC. Translating gives CASSGTGNDYGYTS.

This chain joins TRBV4-2 and TRBJ2-2, with D possibly matching TRBD1 (6 bases). The germline CDR1 and CDR2 sequences are LGHNA and YNFKEQ. The V end was cut by 3 bases, the J end by 6 bases, with 8 bases between. This CDR3 region has 13 residues. The CDR3 is CASSHEGAGELFF. CDR3 DNA sequence: TGTGCCAGCAGCCATGAGGGGGCCGGGGAGCTGTTTTTT.

This rearrangement joins TRBV29-1 to TRBJ2-7; TRBD1 might be the D (5 bases). From germline, CDR1 is SQVTM and CDR2 ANQGSEA. The CDR3 spans 14 residues. Trimming stripped 0 bases from V and 9 bases from J, with 18 bases between. The CDR3 is CSVEDGRAGIGQYF. For the CDR3, the DNA is TGCAGCGTTGAAGACGGCAGGGCAGGTATAGGGCAGTACTTC.

The gene calls are TRBV5-1 and TRBJ1-1; tentative D call: TRBD1 (6 bases). V lost 1 base to trimming and J lost 5 bases, with 12 bases between them. Per germline, CDR1 SGHRS and CDR2 YFSETQ. The CDR3 sequence is 14 residues long. CDR3 region: CASSLSGGWTEAFF. In DNA, the CDR3 is TGCGCCAGCAGCTTGAGTGGGGGCTGGACTGAAGCTTTCTTT. The whole variable domain, remainder taken from reference TRBV5-1 and TRBJ1-1, is KAGVTQTPRYLIKTRGQQVTLSCSPISGHRSVSWYQQTPGQGLQFLFEYFSETQRNKGNFPGRFSGRQFSNSRSEMNVSTLELGDSALYLCASSLSGGWTEAFFGQGTRLTVV.

The V gene is TRBV6-4, the J gene TRBJ2-1, with 9 bases identical to TRBD2. With 6 bases clipped from V and 4 bases from J, the junction kept 7 bases outside the gene matches. The CDR3 length is 15 residues. Germline V gene sequence: CDR1 MRHNA, CDR2 SNTAGT. CDR3 protein: CASRVAGAWYNEQFF. The CDR3, as DNA: TGTGCCAGCAGAGTAGCGGGAGCTTGGTACAATGAGCAGTTCTTC.

This clone showed up many times. Within the sample, other DNA sequences also encode this same CDR3. The V call is TRBV30, the J call TRBJ1-1; no clear D. This CDR3 is 13 amino acids long. Per germline, CDR1 GTSNPN and CDR2 SVGIG (reference sequence). Between the trimmed V and J ends, which lost 4 bases and 1 base, there was a span of 10 bases. The CDR3 loop reads CAWNRLGNTEAFF. CDR3 sequence (DNA): TGTGCCTGGAATCGGCTGGGGAACACTGAAGCTTTCTTT.

The table lists this clone with many counts. Other DNA sequences from this sample encode an identical CDR3 as well. The chain carries TRBV11-3 and TRBJ1-1; 7 nucleotides line up with TRBD1. The CDR3 is 13 amino acids. Germline V CDR1 and CDR2: SGHNT, YENEEA. Losses at the gene ends were 1 base for V and 4 bases for J; bases not matched to a gene: 0. CDR3 amino acids: CASSLGQGTEAFF. DNA of the CDR3: TGTGCCAGCAGCTTAGGACAGGGCACTGAAGCTTTCTTT.

The chain uses TRBV28 and TRBJ1-1, with TRBD1 as a possible D gene (5 bases). Trimming stripped 6 bases from V and 6 bases from J, with 26 bases between. The CDR3 extends over 17 amino acids. The germline gives CDR1 MDHEN, CDR2 SYDVKM. CDR3 in DNA: TGTGCCAGCAGCCCTCCGGGTAGGGGTATGTTGCGGCCTGAAGCTTTCTTT. It codes for CASSPPGRGMLRPEAFF. Variable domain in full (rest from reference TRBV28 and TRBJ1-1): DVKVTQSSRYLVKRTGEKVFLECVQDMDHENMFWYRQDPGLGLRLIYFSYDVKMKEKGDIPEGYSVSREKKERFSLILESASTNQTSMYLCASSPPGRGMLRPEAFFGQGTRLTVV.

The V gene is TRBV28, the J gene TRBJ2-7, with D unclear. The V gene's germline CDR1 is MDHEN and CDR2 SYDVKM. The CDR3 totals 16 residues. V lost 8 bases and J 1 base, leaving 21 bases between the germline ends. This chain's CDR3 is CASPPGWGGRSYEQYF. The CDR3 DNA is TGTGCCAGCCCTCCTGGGTGGGGTGGCAGATCCTACGAGCAGTACTTC.

This CDR3 is CASRERDRTYEQYF. CDR3 coding DNA: TGTGCCAGCAGGGAACGGGACAGGACCTACGAGCAGTACTTC. This chain links TRBV27 with TRBJ2-7; 8 nucleotides line up with TRBD1. The CDR3 covers 14 residues. Germline assignment: CDR1 MNHEY and CDR2 SMNVEV (reference sequence). With V trimmed by 6 bases and J by 2 bases, 6 bases remained unmatched.

V gene TRBV28 combines with J gene TRBJ1-5, with D perhaps matching TRBD1 (5 bases). In germline, CDR1 is MDHEN, CDR2 SYDVKM. Trimming pared 2 bases from V and 6 bases from J, leaving 17 bases between. The CDR3 is made up of 16 amino acids. CDR3 residues: CASSLILPGRGQPQHF. The CDR3, as DNA: TGTGCCAGCAGTTTAATTTTGCCAGGGCGAGGTCAGCCCCAGCATTTT.

This clone occurred once. The chain couples TRBV7-9 to TRBJ1-4; D is undetermined. CDR1 and CDR2 from the germline V gene are SEHNR and FQNEAQ (reference sequence). There are 12 residues in the CDR3. With 4 bases removed from V and 7 bases from J, the gap between germline ends came to 7 bases. The CDR3 coding sequence is TGTGCCAGCAGCTACCGGGGTGAAAAACTGTTTTTT. The encoded protein is CASSYRGEKLFF.

J is TRBJ2-2 and V is TRBV4-1; 12 bases are shared with TRBD1. Trimming cost V 0 bases and J 6 bases; bases outside gene matches: 5. CDR3 length equals 17 residues. The V gene's germline CDR1 is MGHRA and CDR2 YSYEKL. The CDR3 DNA reads TGCGCCAGCAGCCAAGACCGGGACAGGGGGCTCGCCGGGGAGCTGTTTTTT. This encodes CASSQDRDRGLAGELFF.

A single count supports this clone. This sequence joins TRBV19 and TRBJ2-4; D unresolved. The V gene lost 6 bases and the J gene lost 1 base, with 10 bases spanning the gap. Per the germline V gene, CDR1 is LNHDA and CDR2 is SQIVND (reference sequence). This CDR3 contains 14 residues. The chain's CDR3 is CASSKEWAKNIQYF. CDR3 DNA: TGTGCCAGTAGCAAGGAGTGGGCCAAAAACATTCAGTACTTC.

The chain has TRBV28 and TRBJ1-5; the D gene is possibly TRBD1 (5 bases). Germline V lookup: CDR1 MDHEN, CDR2 SYDVKM. V was cut by 3 bases and J by 4 bases, with 13 bases left in between. The CDR3 is made up of 15 amino acids. The CDR3: CASSLTRDLNQPQHF. CDR3 sequence (DNA): TGTGCCAGCAGTTTGACCAGGGACTTAAATCAGCCCCAGCATTTT.

The chain joins TRBV7-2 to TRBJ2-4; no firm D call. The germline gives CDR1 SGHTA, CDR2 FQGNSA. The CDR3 spans 14 residues. Trimming removed 5 bases at V and 12 bases at J, with 20 bases between. The CDR3 coding sequence is TGTGCCAGCAGCCTTTCAGAGGCCCTGGGTGCTCAGTACTTC. Protein product: CASSLSEALGAQYF. Full variable domain (outside the CDR3, taken from reference TRBV7-2 and TRBJ2-4): GAGVSQSPSNKVTEKGKDVELRCDPISGHTALYWYRQSLGQGLEFLIYFQGNSAPDKSGLPSDRFSAERTGGSVSTLTIQRTQQEDSAVYLCASSLSEALGAQYFGAGTRLSVL.

The chain links TRBV28 to TRBJ2-3, with 7 nucleotides matching TRBD2. J was trimmed by 6 bases and V by 5 bases; bases with no gene match: 20. Per germline, CDR1 MDHEN and CDR2 SYDVKM. The CDR3 runs to 18 residues. CDR3 in amino acids: CASSRIVSGGGFVDTQYF. CDR3 DNA: TGTGCCAGCAGTCGAATTGTATCGGGAGGAGGGTTCGTGGATACGCAGTATTTT.

The chain recombines TRBV28 with TRBJ2-2, with no clear D. The germline V gene encodes CDR1 MDHEN and CDR2 SYDVKM. CDR3 length: 15 amino acids. V shed 1 base and J shed 6 bases, with 12 bases lying between them. The chain's CDR3 is CASSLLPSLAGELFF. In nucleotides, the CDR3 is TGTGCCAGCAGTTTATTACCCTCTCTGGCCGGGGAGCTGTTTTTT.

In this sample, this clone turned up once. The chain is built from TRBV28 and TRBJ2-7; 7 positions match TRBD1. The CDR3 runs to 14 residues. CDR1 and CDR2 (germline): MDHEN, SYDVKM. V dropped 4 bases and J dropped 3; count of bases not matched to a gene: 6. The chain's CDR3 is CASSSGQVLYEQYF. CDR3 nucleotide sequence: TGTGCCAGCAGTTCCGGACAGGTCCTCTACGAGCAGTACTTC.